The 24 T cell receptor beta chains listed next were all sequenced from one sample in a study of OX40 agonist ivuxolimab in advanced cancers. Data came from immunoSEQ multiplex PCR; TCRdb stores just in-frame clones and leaves some out. Here the sample spans some 45,000 clones, approximately 86% being singletons. Here the sequenced sample was CD4+ or CD8+ T cells sorted from blood, taken in a trial of the OX40 agonist ivuxolimab. These receptors were obtained from an adult with an advanced solid tumor such as melanoma, head and neck, liver or kidney cancer.

V is TRBV7-9 and J is TRBJ2-7; D is unresolved. The CDR3 consists of 15 residues. Trimming took 5 bases from V and 4 from J, leaving 18 bases between them. Germline values: CDR1 SEHNR, CDR2 FQNEAQ (reference sequence). CDR3 sequence: CASSAGRDGQYEQYF. Here the CDR3 DNA reads TGTGCCAGCAGCGCTGGGCGAGACGGGCAATACGAGCAGTACTTC. Based on the CDR3 plus reference TRBV7-9 and TRBJ2-7, the full variable domain is DTGVSQNPRHKITKRGQNVTFRCDPISEHNRLYWYRQTLGQGPEFLTYFQNEAQLEKSRLLSDRFSAERPKGSFSTLEIQRTEQGDSAMYLCASSAGRDGQYEQYFGPGTRLTVT.

This clone turned up a few times. The chain joins TRBV5-1 to TRBJ1-1; D remains ambiguous. The V end was cut by 0 bases, the J end by 4 bases, with 13 bases between. The CDR3 consists of 15 residues. From germline, CDR1 is SGHRS and CDR2 YFSETQ. CDR3 loop: CASSLASRGFTEAFF. The CDR3 bases are TGCGCCAGCAGCTTGGCCAGTCGCGGGTTCACTGAAGCTTTCTTT.

The rearrangement joins TRBV7-8 to TRBJ1-1; D gene uncertain. Looked up from germline, CDR1 is SGHVS and CDR2 is FQNEAQ. V dropped 2 bases and J dropped 8 bases, with 18 bases sitting between them. The CDR3 spans 15 residues. Here the CDR3 DNA reads TGTGCCAGCAGCTTATTACCGGGAGCGGGCCCCGAAGCTTTCTTT. Translating it yields CASSLLPGAGPEAFF.

This clone is labeled as medium-sized. The J gene is TRBJ2-2, the V gene TRBV27, with 9 positions matching TRBD2. The CDR3 contains 15 residues. Germline assignment: CDR1 MNHEY and CDR2 SMNVEV (reference sequence). The ends lost 3 bases at V and 6 bases at J; junction bases unmatched: 5. The CDR3, as DNA: TGTGCCAGCAGTTTGATGGTAGCGGGGGCCGGGGAGCTGTTTTTT. Its translation is CASSLMVAGAGELFF.

This rearrangement joins TRBV9 to TRBJ2-5; a possible D gene is TRBD2 (5 bases). The CDR3 totals 15 residues. V was clipped by 0 bases and J by 2 bases, with 11 bases between them. Germline loops: CDR1 SGDLS, CDR2 YYNGEE. CDR3 coding DNA: TGTGCCAGCAGCGTAGGTGTCTCGGGGCAAGAGACCCAGTACTTC. It encodes CASSVGVSGQETQYF.

The rearrangement joins TRBV6-6 to TRBJ1-5, with TRBD1 matching 7 bases. Trimming removed 2 bases from V and 12 bases from J; junction bases left unmatched: 4. Germline V gene data show CDR1 as MNHNY and CDR2 as SVGAGI (reference sequence). This CDR3 has 12 residues. The CDR3 sequence is CASSYLGQVQHF. The CDR3 DNA follows: TGTGCCAGCAGTTACCTCGGACAGGTCCAGCATTTT.

This sequence joins TRBV6-5 and TRBJ2-5; D might be TRBD1 or TRBD2, each matching 6 bases. Germline V CDR1 and CDR2: MNHEY, SVGAGI. The V and J ends lost 6 bases and 0 bases respectively, with 11 bases between them. The CDR3 length is 14 residues. The CDR3 sequence is CASRHRDYQETQYF. The CDR3 coding sequence is TGTGCCAGCAGGCACAGGGACTACCAAGAGACCCAGTACTTC.

This clone was seen a handful of times. This chain connects TRBV11-2 to TRBJ2-3; D remains unclear. Germline CDR1 SGHAT, CDR2 FQNNGV. V was pared by 0 bases and J by 5 bases, with 9 bases between. This CDR3 spans 14 amino acids. The CDR3 reads CASSLDLLGDTQYF. The DNA of the CDR3 is TGTGCCAGCAGCTTAGATCTACTGGGAGATACGCAGTATTTT.

This chain joins TRBV27 and TRBJ1-2; TRBD1 is a possible D gene (5 bases). CDR3 size: 13 residues. Per the germline V gene, CDR1 is MNHEY and CDR2 is SMNVEV (reference sequence). The ends were cut back, 2 bases at V and 3 bases at J, with 7 bases in the middle. The CDR3 DNA follows: TGTGCCAGCAGTTTAGCGGGGGACTATGGCTACACCTTC. Amino acids: CASSLAGDYGYTF.

This rearrangement joins TRBV5-4 to TRBJ2-1; D is ambiguous. This CDR3 is 13 amino acids long. Trimming shortened V by 4 bases and J by 8 bases, and 13 bases separated the two germline ends. The germline gives CDR1 SGHNT, CDR2 YYREEE (reference sequence). The CDR3 DNA reads TGTGCCAGCAGCACCCCCCTGACTCATGAGCAGTTCTTC. Translating gives CASSTPLTHEQFF. Looking up the rest from reference TRBV5-4 and TRBJ2-1 gives the full variable domain: ETGVTQSPTHLIKTRGQQVTLRCSSQSGHNTVSWYQQALGQGPQFIFQYYREEENGRGNFPPRFSGLQFPNYSSELNVNALELDDSALYLCASSTPLTHEQFFGPGTRLTVL.

A few counts support this clone. The chain uses TRBV29-1 and TRBJ1-1; no clear D gene. This CDR3 contains 10 residues. Germline lookup yields CDR1 SQVTM and CDR2 ANQGSEA. V was pared by 5 bases and J by 6 bases, with 7 bases between. CDR3 bases: TGCAGCGTTCAGTTGGCTGAAGCTTTCTTT. This codes for CSVQLAEAFF.

J is TRBJ2-1 and V is TRBV6-1; D is perhaps TRBD2 (7 bases). The germline V and J ends were trimmed by 4 bases and 8 bases, with 30 bases remaining between them. The V gene's germline CDR1 is MNHNS and CDR2 SASEGT. This CDR3 comprises 19 residues. The CDR3 DNA reads as TGTGCCAGCAGTGCATCTCCACCCCGGCGAGTGGGGGGGCCGGATGAGCAGTTCTTC. Translation: CASSASPPRRVGGPDEQFF.

The V call is TRBV7-3, the J call TRBJ1-1; 8 positions agree with TRBD1. V was pared by 5 bases and J by 1 base, with 3 bases of the junction left unmatched. Germline V gene lookup returns CDR1 SGHTA and CDR2 FQGTGA. CDR3 length: 14 residues. CDR3: CASSPGGENTEAFF. The CDR3 nucleotides are TGTGCCAGCAGCCCAGGGGGCGAGAACACTGAAGCTTTCTTT.

The rearrangement uses TRBV9 and TRBJ1-4, with a possible D match to TRBD1 (5 bases). V was clipped by 2 bases and J by 8 bases, with 13 bases between them. CDR3 size: 14 residues. In germline, CDR1 is SGDLS, CDR2 YYNGEE. The CDR3 nucleotides are TGTGCCAGCAGCGTCGACCAGGGACCCGAAAAACTGTTTTTT. Residues: CASSVDQGPEKLFF.

The V and J genes are TRBV5-6 and TRBJ2-2, with a possible D match to TRBD2 (5 bases). Germline V gene sequence: CDR1 SGHDT, CDR2 YYEEEE. The CDR3 consists of 13 residues. V lost 1 base to trimming and J lost 4 bases, with 5 bases between them. The CDR3: CASSLSGTGELFF. The CDR3 nucleotides are TGTGCCAGCAGCTTGAGCGGCACCGGGGAGCTGTTTTTT.

The chain is built from TRBV19 and TRBJ1-1; possible D gene TRBD1, 5 bases. With 3 bases removed from V and 0 bases from J, the gap between germline ends came to 11 bases. In germline, CDR1 is LNHDA, CDR2 SQIVND (reference sequence). The CDR3 totals 15 residues. The CDR3 nucleotides are TGTGCCAGTAGTATCAGCGGGGCCATGAACACTGAAGCTTTCTTT. It specifies CASSISGAMNTEAFF.

The chain's CDR3 is CASSSSFSDTEAFF. CDR3 DNA sequence: TGTGCCAGCAGCTCATCCTTTTCAGACACTGAAGCTTTCTTT. The genes are TRBV11-1 and TRBJ1-1, with D uncertain. Germline CDR1 and CDR2: SGHAT and FQDESV (reference sequence). The CDR3 covers 14 residues. Trimming pared 4 bases from V and 3 bases from J, leaving 12 bases between.

This chain joins TRBV5-6 and TRBJ2-1; D unresolved. This CDR3 spans 13 amino acids. From germline, CDR1 is SGHDT and CDR2 YYEEEE. The V gene lost 4 bases and the J gene lost 10 bases, with 15 bases spanning the gap. This chain's CDR3 is CASSPIVRGEQFF. The CDR3 region has the DNA TGTGCCAGCAGCCCGATCGTCCGTGGAGAGCAGTTCTTC.

V is TRBV28 and J is TRBJ1-3, with 8 bases lining up with TRBD1. This CDR3 spans 13 amino acids. Germline-derived CDR1 and CDR2 are MDHEN and SYDVKM. Trimming took 4 bases from V and 8 from J; bases not matched to a gene: 4. The CDR3 loop reads CASSSSGGDTIYF. DNA for the CDR3: TGTGCCAGCAGTTCCTCAGGGGGCGACACCATATATTTT.

The chain is built from TRBV6-4 and TRBJ2-1; D is undetermined. Germline CDR1 reads MRHNA; CDR2 reads SNTAGT. The CDR3 is made up of 12 amino acids. V shed 4 bases and J shed 3 bases, with 4 bases lying between them. The DNA of the CDR3 is TGTGCCAGCAGTGGAGACTACAATGAGCAGTTCTTC. This gives the protein CASSGDYNEQFF.

The gene calls are TRBV9 and TRBJ1-1; D is unresolved. Germline lookup yields CDR1 SGDLS and CDR2 YYNGEE. V lost 2 bases, J lost 1 base, and 18 bases lay in between. This CDR3 contains 17 residues. In nucleotides, the CDR3 is TGTGCCAGCAGCGTCCCCAAGTCTGGGTGGGAGAACACTGAAGCTTTCTTT. Its protein product is CASSVPKSGWENTEAFF.

V is TRBV4-3 and J is TRBJ2-7; 9 bases match TRBD1. This CDR3 region has 16 residues. Trimming cost V 0 bases and J 6 bases; bases outside gene matches: 9. The germline V gene has CDR1 LGHNA and CDR2 YSLEER. In DNA form, the CDR3 reads TGCGCCAGCAGCCAAGATCGGGGACAGGGCTACTCCGAGCAGTACTTC. This translates into CASSQDRGQGYSEQYF.

The V and J genes are TRBV7-3 and TRBJ1-1; D is unresolved. This CDR3 contains 15 residues. Germline assignment: CDR1 SGHTA and CDR2 FQGTGA. Trimming cost V 5 bases and J 1 base, with 14 bases left between them. The CDR3 loop is CASSPGPLGNTEAFF. The CDR3 bases are TGTGCCAGCAGCCCAGGTCCTCTTGGGAACACTGAAGCTTTCTTT.

This chain uses TRBV9 with TRBJ1-1; 8 positions agree with TRBD1. The V segment lost 0 bases and the J segment 4 bases; nucleotides outside the gene matches: 8. This CDR3 has 16 residues. Per germline, CDR1 SGDLS and CDR2 YYNGEE. In nucleotides, the CDR3 is TGTGCCAGCAGCGTAGCCCAGGGGGCAGGTTCCACTGAAGCTTTCTTT. Amino acid sequence: CASSVAQGAGSTEAFF.